This T cell receptor beta chain was obtained from a study of T cell responses to AZD1222 COVID-19 vaccine. Overall study results and limits: The study reported that nearly half of spike-specific TCRs target unmutated variant regions. At baseline, seropositivity was found in only a handful of AZD1222 recipients. Most donors were white British, females outnumbered males, and clonal diversity was possibly underestimated. Researchers report vaccine-associated CD4 TCRs spanning spike, with dominance at 160-218 and 743-854.

Details on this clone: As yet, its antigen is unknown.

CDR3 length: 13 amino acids. Trimming removed 3 bases from V and 2 bases from J, with 5 bases in between. Germline V gives CDR1 SNHLY, CDR2 FYNNEI. The method was immunoSEQ multiplex PCR; TCRdb's version includes in-frame clones alone and lacks a portion of them. The sample shows about 120,000 clones, about 90% of them seen only once. The sequence was collected from an adult in good health. The sequencing here drew on peripheral blood, taken on day 0 of AZD1222 vaccination. The chain links TRBV2 to TRBJ1-5, with D unclear. The CDR3 protein is CASSEGGNQPQHF. The CDR3 nucleotides are TGTGCCAGCAGTGAGGGTGGCAATCAGCCCCAGCATTTT.